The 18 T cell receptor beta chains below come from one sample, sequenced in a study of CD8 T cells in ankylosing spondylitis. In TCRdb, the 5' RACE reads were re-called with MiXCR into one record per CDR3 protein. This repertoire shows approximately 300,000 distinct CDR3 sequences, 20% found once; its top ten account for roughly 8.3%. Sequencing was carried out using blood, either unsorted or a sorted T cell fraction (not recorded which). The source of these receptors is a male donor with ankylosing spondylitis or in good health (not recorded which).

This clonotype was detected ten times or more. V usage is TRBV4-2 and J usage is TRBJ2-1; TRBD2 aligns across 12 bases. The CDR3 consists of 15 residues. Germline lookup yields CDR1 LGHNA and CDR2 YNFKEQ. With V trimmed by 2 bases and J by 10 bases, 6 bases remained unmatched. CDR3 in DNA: TGTGCCAGCAGCCAACGACTAGCGGGAGAACGGGAGCAGTTCTTC. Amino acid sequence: CASSQRLAGEREQFF.

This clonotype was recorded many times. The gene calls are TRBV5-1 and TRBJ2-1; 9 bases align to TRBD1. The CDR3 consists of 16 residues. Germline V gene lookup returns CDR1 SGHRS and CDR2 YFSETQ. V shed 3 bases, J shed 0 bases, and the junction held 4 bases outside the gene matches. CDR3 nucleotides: TGCGCCAGCAGCTCGGCGACAGGGGGCTCCTACAATGAGCAGTTCTTC. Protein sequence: CASSSATGGSYNEQFF.

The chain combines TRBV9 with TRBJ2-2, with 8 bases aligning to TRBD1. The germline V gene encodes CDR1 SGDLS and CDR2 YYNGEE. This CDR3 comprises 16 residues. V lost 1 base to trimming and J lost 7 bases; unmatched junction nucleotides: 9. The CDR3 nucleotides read TGTGCCAGCAGCGTAATGGCAGGGGGCTGGAGCGGGGAGCTGTTTTTT. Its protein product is CASSVMAGGWSGELFF.

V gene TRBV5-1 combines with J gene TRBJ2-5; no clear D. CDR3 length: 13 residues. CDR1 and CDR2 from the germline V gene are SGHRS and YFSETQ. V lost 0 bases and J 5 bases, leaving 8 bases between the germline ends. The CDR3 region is CASSLDVLETQYF. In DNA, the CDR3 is TGCGCCAGCAGCTTGGATGTCCTTGAGACCCAGTACTTC.

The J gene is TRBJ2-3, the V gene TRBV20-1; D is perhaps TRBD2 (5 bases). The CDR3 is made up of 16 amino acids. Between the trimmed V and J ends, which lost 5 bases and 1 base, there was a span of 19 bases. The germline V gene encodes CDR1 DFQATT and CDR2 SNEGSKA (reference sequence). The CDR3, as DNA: TGCAGTGCTCCAGCGGAACCACTAAGGGGCACAGATACGCAGTATTTT. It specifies CSAPAEPLRGTDTQYF.

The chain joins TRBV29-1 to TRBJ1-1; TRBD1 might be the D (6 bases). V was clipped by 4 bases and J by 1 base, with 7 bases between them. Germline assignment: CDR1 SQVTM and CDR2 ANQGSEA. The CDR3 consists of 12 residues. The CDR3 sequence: CSVVRGNTEAFF. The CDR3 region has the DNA TGCAGCGTTGTCAGGGGGAACACTGAAGCTTTCTTT.

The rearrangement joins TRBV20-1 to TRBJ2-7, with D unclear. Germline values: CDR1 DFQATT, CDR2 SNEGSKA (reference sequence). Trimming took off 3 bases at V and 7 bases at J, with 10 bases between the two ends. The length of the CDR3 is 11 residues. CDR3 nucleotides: TGCAGTGCTAGTCGGCTCGGAGAGCAGTACGTC. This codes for CSASRLGEQYV.

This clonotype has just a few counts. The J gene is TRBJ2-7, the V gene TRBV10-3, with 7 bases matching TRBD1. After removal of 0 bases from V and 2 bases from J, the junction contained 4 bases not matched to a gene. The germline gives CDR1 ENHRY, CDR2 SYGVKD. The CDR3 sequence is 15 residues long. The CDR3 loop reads CAISESQGIPYEQYV. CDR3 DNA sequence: TGTGCCATCAGTGAGTCACAGGGGATACCCTACGAGCAGTACGTC.

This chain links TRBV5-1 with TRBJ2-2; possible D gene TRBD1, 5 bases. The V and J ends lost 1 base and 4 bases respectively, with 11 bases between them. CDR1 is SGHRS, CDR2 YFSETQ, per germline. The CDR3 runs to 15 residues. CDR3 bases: TGCGCCAGCAGCTTGTGGGGCCGTAGCACCGGGGAGCTGTTTTTT. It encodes CASSLWGRSTGELFF.

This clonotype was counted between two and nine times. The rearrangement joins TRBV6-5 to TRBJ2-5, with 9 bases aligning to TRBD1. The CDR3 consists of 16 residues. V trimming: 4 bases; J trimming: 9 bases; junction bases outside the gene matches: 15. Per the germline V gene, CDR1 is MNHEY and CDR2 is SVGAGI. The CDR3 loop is CASSSVPGQGSGAQYF. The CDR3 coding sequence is TGTGCCAGCAGTTCCGTCCCGGGACAGGGTTCGGGTGCCCAGTACTTC.

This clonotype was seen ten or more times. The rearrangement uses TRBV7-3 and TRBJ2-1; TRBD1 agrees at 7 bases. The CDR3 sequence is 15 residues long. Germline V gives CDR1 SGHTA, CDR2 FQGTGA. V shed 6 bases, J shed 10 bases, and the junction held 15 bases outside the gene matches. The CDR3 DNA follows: TGTGCCAGCAGTCTAGGGGACAGCTCTACACGGGAGCAGTTCTTC. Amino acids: CASSLGDSSTREQFF.

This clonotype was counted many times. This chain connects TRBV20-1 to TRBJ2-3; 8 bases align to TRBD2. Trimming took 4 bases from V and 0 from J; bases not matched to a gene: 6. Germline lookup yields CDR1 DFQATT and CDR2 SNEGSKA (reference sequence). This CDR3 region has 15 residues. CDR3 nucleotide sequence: TGCAGTGCTACCGCCGGGAGGGGGAGCACAGATACGCAGTATTTT. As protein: CSATAGRGSTDTQYF.

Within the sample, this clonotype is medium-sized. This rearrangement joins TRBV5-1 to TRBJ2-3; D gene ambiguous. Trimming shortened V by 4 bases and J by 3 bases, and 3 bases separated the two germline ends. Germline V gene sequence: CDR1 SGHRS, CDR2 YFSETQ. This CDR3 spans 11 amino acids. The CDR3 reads CASSLTDTQYF. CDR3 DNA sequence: TGCGCCAGCAGCCTGACAGATACGCAGTATTTT. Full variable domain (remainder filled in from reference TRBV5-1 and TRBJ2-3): KAGVTQTPRYLIKTRGQQVTLSCSPISGHRSVSWYQQTPGQGLQFLFEYFSETQRNKGNFPGRFSGRQFSNSRSEMNVSTLELGDSALYLCASSLTDTQYFGPGTRLTVL.

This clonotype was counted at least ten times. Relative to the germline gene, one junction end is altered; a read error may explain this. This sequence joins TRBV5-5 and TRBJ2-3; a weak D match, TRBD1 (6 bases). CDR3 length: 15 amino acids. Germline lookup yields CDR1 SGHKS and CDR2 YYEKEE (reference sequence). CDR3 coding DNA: TGTGCCAGCAGCTTGGGGACAGCCAGCAGAGATACGCAGTATTTT. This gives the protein CASSLGTASRDTQYF.

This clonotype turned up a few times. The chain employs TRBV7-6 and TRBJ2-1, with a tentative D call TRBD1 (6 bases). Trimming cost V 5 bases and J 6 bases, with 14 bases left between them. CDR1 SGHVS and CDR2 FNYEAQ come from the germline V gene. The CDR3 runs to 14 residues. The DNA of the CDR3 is TGTGCCAGCAGCGCAGGGGTACTAATCAATGAGCAGTTCTTC. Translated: CASSAGVLINEQFF.

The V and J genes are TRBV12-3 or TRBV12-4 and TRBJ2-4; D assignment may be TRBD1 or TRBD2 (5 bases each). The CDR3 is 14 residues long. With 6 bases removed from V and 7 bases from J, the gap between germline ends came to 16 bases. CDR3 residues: CASRGRGPGNIQYF. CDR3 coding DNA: TGTGCCAGCAGGGGGCGCGGTCCGGGGAACATTCAGTACTTC.

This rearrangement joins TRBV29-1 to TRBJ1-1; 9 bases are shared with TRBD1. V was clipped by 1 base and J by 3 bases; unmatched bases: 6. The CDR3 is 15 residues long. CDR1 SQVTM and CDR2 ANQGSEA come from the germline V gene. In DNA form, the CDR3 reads TGCAGCGTTGAAGGGGACAGGGTTTTTTACACTGAAGCTTTCTTT. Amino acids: CSVEGDRVFYTEAFF.

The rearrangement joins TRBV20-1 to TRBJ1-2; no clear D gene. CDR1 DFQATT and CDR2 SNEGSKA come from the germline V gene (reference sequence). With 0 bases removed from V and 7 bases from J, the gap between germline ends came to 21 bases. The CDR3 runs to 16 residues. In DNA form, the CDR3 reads TGCAGTGCTAGAGATATCATCACGCGAGGGCTAGGTGGCTACACCTTC. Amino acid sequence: CSARDIITRGLGGYTF.